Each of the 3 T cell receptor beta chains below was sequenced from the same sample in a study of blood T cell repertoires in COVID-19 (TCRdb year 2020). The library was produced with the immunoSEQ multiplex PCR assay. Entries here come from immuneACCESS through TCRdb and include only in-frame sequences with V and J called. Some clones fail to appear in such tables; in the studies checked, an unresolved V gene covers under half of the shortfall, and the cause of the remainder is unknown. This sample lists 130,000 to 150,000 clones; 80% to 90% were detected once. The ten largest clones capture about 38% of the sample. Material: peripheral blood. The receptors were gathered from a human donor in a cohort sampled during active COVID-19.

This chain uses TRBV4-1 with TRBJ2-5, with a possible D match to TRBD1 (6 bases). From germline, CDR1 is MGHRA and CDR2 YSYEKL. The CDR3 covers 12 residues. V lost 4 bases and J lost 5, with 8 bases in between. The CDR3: CASSPQGETQYF. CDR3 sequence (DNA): TGCGCCAGCAGCCCTCAGGGGGAGACCCAGTACTTC.

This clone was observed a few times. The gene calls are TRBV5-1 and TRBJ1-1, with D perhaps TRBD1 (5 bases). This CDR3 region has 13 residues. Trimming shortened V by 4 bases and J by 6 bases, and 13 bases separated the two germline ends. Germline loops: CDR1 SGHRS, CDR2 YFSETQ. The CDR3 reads CASSHPRGAEAFF. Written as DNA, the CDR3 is TGCGCCAGCAGCCACCCCCGGGGGGCTGAAGCTTTCTTT.

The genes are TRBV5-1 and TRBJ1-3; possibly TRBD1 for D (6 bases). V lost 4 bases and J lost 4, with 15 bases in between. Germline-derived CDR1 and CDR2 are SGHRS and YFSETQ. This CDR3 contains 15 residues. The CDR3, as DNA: TGCGCCAGCAGCCCGCAGGGGATATCCGGAAACACCATATATTTT. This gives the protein CASSPQGISGNTIYF.